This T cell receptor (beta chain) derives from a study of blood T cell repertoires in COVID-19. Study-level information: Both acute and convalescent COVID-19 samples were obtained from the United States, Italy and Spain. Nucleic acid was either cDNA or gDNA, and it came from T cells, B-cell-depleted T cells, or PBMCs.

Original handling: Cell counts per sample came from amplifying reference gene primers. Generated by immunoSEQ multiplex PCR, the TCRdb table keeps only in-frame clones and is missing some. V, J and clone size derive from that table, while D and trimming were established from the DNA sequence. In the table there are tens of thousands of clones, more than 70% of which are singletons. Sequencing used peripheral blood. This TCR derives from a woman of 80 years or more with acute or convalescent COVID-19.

The CDR3 protein is CASSFGRRGGDTQYF. The CDR3, as DNA: TGTGCCAGCAGTTTTGGGCGACGGGGGGGAGATACGCAGTATTTT. The chain has TRBV27 and TRBJ2-3, with 8 bases lining up with TRBD2. Germline V gene data show CDR1 as MNHEY and CDR2 as SMNVEV (reference sequence). The CDR3 covers 15 residues. The trim removed 3 bases at V and 5 bases at J, leaving 7 bases unmatched.